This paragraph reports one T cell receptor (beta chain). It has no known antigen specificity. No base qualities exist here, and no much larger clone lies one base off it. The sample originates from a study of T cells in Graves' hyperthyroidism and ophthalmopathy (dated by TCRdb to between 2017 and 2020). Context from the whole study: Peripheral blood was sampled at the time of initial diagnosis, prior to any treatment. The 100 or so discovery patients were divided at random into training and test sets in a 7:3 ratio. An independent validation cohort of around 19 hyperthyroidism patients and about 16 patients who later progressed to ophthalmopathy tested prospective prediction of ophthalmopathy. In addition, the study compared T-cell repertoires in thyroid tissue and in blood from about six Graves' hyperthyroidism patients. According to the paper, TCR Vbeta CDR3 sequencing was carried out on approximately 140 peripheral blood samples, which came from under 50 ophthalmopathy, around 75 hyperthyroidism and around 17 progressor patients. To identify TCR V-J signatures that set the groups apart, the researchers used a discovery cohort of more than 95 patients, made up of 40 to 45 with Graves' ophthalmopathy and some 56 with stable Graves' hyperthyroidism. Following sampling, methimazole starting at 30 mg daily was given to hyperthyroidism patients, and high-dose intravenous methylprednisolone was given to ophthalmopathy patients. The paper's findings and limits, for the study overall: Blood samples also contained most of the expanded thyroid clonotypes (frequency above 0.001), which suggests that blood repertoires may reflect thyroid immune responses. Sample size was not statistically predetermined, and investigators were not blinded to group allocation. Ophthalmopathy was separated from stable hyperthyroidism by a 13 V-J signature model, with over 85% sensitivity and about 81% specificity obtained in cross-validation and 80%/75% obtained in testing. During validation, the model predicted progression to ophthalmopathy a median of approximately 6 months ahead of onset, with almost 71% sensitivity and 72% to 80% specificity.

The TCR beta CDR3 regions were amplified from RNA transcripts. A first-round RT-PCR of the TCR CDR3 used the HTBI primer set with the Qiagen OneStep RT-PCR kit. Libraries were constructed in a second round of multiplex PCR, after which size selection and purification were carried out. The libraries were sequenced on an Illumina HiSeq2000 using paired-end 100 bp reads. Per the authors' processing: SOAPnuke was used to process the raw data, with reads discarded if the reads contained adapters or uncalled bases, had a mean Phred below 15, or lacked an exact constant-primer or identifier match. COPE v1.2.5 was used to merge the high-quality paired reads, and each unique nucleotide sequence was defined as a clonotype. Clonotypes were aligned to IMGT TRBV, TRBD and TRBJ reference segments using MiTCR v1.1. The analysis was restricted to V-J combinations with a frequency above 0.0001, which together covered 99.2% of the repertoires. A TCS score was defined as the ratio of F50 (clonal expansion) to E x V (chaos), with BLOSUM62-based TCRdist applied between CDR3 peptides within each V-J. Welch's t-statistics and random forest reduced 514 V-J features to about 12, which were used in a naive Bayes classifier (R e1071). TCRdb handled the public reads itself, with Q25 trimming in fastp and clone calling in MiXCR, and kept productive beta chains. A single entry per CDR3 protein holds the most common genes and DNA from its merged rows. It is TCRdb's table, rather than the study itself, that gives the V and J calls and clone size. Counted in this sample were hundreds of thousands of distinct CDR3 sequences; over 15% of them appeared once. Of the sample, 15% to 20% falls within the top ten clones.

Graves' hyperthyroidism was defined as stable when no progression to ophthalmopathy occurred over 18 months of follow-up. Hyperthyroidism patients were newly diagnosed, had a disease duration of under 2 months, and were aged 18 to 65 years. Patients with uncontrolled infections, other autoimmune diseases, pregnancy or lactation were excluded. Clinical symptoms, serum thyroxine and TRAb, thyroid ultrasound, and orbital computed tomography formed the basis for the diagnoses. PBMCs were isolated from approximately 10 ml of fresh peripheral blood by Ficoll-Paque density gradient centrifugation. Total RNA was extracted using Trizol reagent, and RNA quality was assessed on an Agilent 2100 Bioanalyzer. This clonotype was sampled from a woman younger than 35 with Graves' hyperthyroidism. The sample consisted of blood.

The CDR3 corresponds to CASSSSNLAEQFF. The sequence in DNA is TGTGCCAGCAGCTCCTCGAACCTCGCGGAGCAGTTCTTC. Rearrangement joined TRBV7-2 to TRBJ2-1; too little of a D gene remains to name it. From cysteine to phenylalanine, the CDR3 is 13 amino acids long. The sequence is cut down to CDR3 DNA, 39 bases in frame from base 1. V is pared back by 4 bases and J by 10 bases, with 14 bases lying between the germline termini. The CDR1 and CDR2 encoded by the germline V gene are SGHTA and FQGNSA.